What follows are 27 T cell receptor beta chains derived from one specimen sequenced in a study of blood T cell repertoires in COVID-19. Generated by immunoSEQ multiplex PCR, the TCRdb table keeps only in-frame clones and is missing some. The data contain 75,000 to 100,000 clones, around 87% of them seen just once; the ten biggest clones take up just under 20%. Source material: peripheral blood. These TCRs come from a human donor in a cohort sampled during active COVID-19.

V usage is TRBV9 and J usage is TRBJ2-2, with 14 bases lining up with TRBD2. The trim removed 3 bases at V and 4 bases at J, leaving 5 bases unmatched. CDR3 size: 17 residues. Per germline, CDR1 SGDLS and CDR2 YYNGEE. CDR3 sequence: CASSAGLAGGVTGELFF. In DNA form, the CDR3 reads TGTGCCAGCAGCGCCGGACTAGCGGGAGGAGTCACCGGGGAGCTGTTTTTT.

V is TRBV2 and J is TRBJ2-2; D is uncertain. CDR1 is SNHLY, CDR2 FYNNEI, per germline. V was cut by 2 bases and J by 0 bases, with 7 bases left in between. CDR3 length: 15 residues. This CDR3 is CASSEFPTNTGELFF. CDR3 in DNA: TGTGCCAGCAGTGAATTCCCCACGAACACCGGGGAGCTGTTTTTT.

This chain uses TRBV2 with TRBJ1-6; weak D call: TRBD1 (6 bases). The V end lost 1 base, the J end lost 7 bases, and 11 bases lay between the germline ends. The CDR3 contains 15 residues. Looked up from germline, CDR1 is SNHLY and CDR2 is FYNNEI. DNA for the CDR3: TGTGCCAGCAGTGAAGATGGACAGAGAAATTCACCCCTCCACTTT. Amino acids: CASSEDGQRNSPLHF.

The J gene is TRBJ1-2, the V gene TRBV28, with D tentatively TRBD1 (5 bases). The V gene's germline CDR1 is MDHEN and CDR2 SYDVKM. This CDR3 contains 16 residues. Trimming stripped 7 bases from V and 0 bases from J, with 18 bases between. The CDR3 here is CASTTPNGAANYGYTF. DNA of the CDR3: TGTGCCAGCACCACCCCGAATGGGGCAGCTAACTATGGCTACACCTTC.

The V gene is TRBV19, the J gene TRBJ2-5; 7 nucleotides agree with TRBD2. The V gene's germline CDR1 is LNHDA and CDR2 SQIVND (reference sequence). V lost 4 bases, J lost 1 base, and 9 bases stayed unmatched. The CDR3 is 16 amino acids. CDR3 residues: CASSRAASGSQETQYF. The DNA for the CDR3 is TGTGCCAGTAGTAGGGCGGCTAGCGGCAGCCAAGAGACCCAGTACTTC.

This clone is a singleton in its sample. This chain joins TRBV6-5 and TRBJ1-3; D is undetermined. CDR1 MNHEY and CDR2 SVGAGI come from the germline V gene. The CDR3 has 13 residues. Trimming took 8 bases from V and 0 from J, leaving 8 bases between them. CDR3 DNA sequence: TGTGCCAGCCTTGCGAACTCTGGAAACACCATATATTTT. Its translation: CASLANSGNTIYF.

This clone was counted once. CDR3 coding DNA: TGTGCCAGCAGCACCCGGGACAGAAACCCGACACTTTCTAACTATGGCTACACCTTC. This gives the protein CASSTRDRNPTLSNYGYTF. The V gene is TRBV7-9, the J gene TRBJ1-2; 7 nucleotides match TRBD1. The germline gives CDR1 SEHNR, CDR2 FQNEAQ (reference sequence). CDR3 length equals 19 residues. The trim removed 5 bases at V and 0 bases at J, leaving 18 bases unmatched.

This sequence joins TRBV19 and TRBJ1-2, with D maybe TRBD1 (5 bases). V lost 9 bases, J lost 2 bases, and 10 bases lay in between. CDR3 size: 12 residues. Looked up from germline, CDR1 is LNHDA and CDR2 is SQIVND (reference sequence). For the CDR3, the DNA is TGTGCCAGCGCACAGGTAAACTATGGCTACACCTTC. Protein product: CASAQVNYGYTF.

V and J are TRBV2 and TRBJ2-3; tentatively, D is TRBD2 (6 bases). The CDR3 runs to 13 residues. CDR1 is SNHLY and CDR2 is FYNNEI in the germline V gene. The V end lost 7 bases, the J end lost 7 bases, and 15 bases lay between the germline ends. The CDR3 sequence: CASKRDSRHTQYF. CDR3 bases: TGTGCCAGCAAACGGGACTCCCGGCATACGCAGTATTTT.

The chain has TRBV5-1 and TRBJ2-2; 7 bases fit TRBD1. V was pared by 4 bases and J by 6 bases, with 12 bases of the junction left unmatched. This CDR3 spans 16 amino acids. Germline loops: CDR1 SGHRS, CDR2 YFSETQ. The CDR3 reads CASSQSTGDGAGELFF. Here the CDR3 DNA reads TGCGCCAGCAGCCAAAGTACAGGGGACGGGGCCGGGGAGCTGTTTTTT.

The chain employs TRBV6-5 and TRBJ1-1; tentative D call: TRBD1 (5 bases). Trimming left V 5 bases short and J 7 bases short, with 14 bases between. Germline-derived CDR1 and CDR2 are MNHEY and SVGAGI. The CDR3 has 13 amino acids. The CDR3 sequence: CASSIDSLGEAFF. In nucleotides, the CDR3 is TGTGCCAGCAGTATTGACAGCCTGGGTGAAGCTTTCTTT.

The V and J genes are TRBV4-3 and TRBJ1-5; D is ambiguous. The germline CDR1 and CDR2 sequences are LGHNA and YSLEER. The CDR3 is 14 amino acids. V was clipped by 0 bases and J by 3 bases, with 6 bases between them. CDR3 DNA sequence: TGCGCCAGCAGCCAAGATTCGGTCAATCAGCCCCAGCATTTT. Its translation: CASSQDSVNQPQHF.

The chain recombines TRBV5-4 with TRBJ1-1; 10 bases map to TRBD1. The trim removed 4 bases at V and 4 bases at J, leaving 13 bases unmatched. Germline V gene data show CDR1 as SGHNT and CDR2 as YYREEE (reference sequence). The CDR3 totals 17 residues. CDR3 region: CASSLVRTGGVRTEAFF. CDR3 DNA: TGTGCCAGCAGCCTGGTTCGGACAGGGGGAGTCCGCACTGAAGCTTTCTTT.

The chain uses TRBV5-1 and TRBJ2-5, with 9 bases identical to TRBD2. J was trimmed by 4 bases and V by 0 bases; bases with no gene match: 7. The CDR3 has 16 residues. CDR1 SGHRS and CDR2 YFSETQ come from the germline V gene. The CDR3 spells CASSLVPGTSTETQYF. CDR3 coding DNA: TGCGCCAGCAGCTTGGTCCCCGGGACTAGCACAGAGACCCAGTACTTC.

The chain couples TRBV27 to TRBJ2-6; 8 bases agree with TRBD1. The V and J ends lost 6 bases and 2 bases, in that order; junction bases with no gene match: 9. The CDR3 runs 17 residues. Germline assignment: CDR1 MNHEY and CDR2 SMNVEV (reference sequence). The CDR3 region has the DNA TGTGCCAGCAGAGGACAGGGTCTTTTTCCTGGGGCCAACGTCCTGACTTTC. Amino acid sequence: CASRGQGLFPGANVLTF.

The J gene is TRBJ2-5, the V gene TRBV4-1; 7 bases align to TRBD1. Germline CDR1 is MGHRA and CDR2 is YSYEKL. J gave up 0 bases and V 3 bases, and 10 bases lay outside the gene matches. This CDR3 is built from 17 residues. The CDR3 nucleotides are TGCGCCAGCAGCCACCAATCGGGACAGTGGGACCAAGAGACCCAGTACTTC. Its protein is CASSHQSGQWDQETQYF.

V gene TRBV5-1 combines with J gene TRBJ2-1; the D gene is possibly TRBD1 (6 bases). CDR1 and CDR2 from the germline V gene are SGHRS and YFSETQ. The CDR3 runs 14 residues. V lost 3 bases and J lost 6, with 13 bases in between. CDR3 DNA sequence: TGCGCCAGCAGCTCCTTCCCACAGGGCAATGAGCAGTTCTTC. This gives the protein CASSSFPQGNEQFF.

The chain recombines TRBV18 with TRBJ2-4; 8 positions match TRBD1. The CDR3 extends over 15 amino acids. The trim removed 4 bases at V and 6 bases at J, leaving 8 bases unmatched. The germline CDR1 and CDR2 sequences are KGHSH and LQKENI. CDR3 region: CASSLTGGEVNIQYF. The CDR3 region has the DNA TGTGCCAGCTCACTAACAGGGGGTGAGGTAAACATTCAGTACTTC.

The chain combines TRBV5-1 with TRBJ2-7, with 9 bases fitting TRBD2. From germline, CDR1 is SGHRS and CDR2 YFSETQ. The CDR3 totals 18 residues. The V gene end was trimmed by 0 bases and the J gene end by 1 base; junction bases not matched to a gene: 11. The CDR3 sequence is CASSLAGSRLAASYEQYF. The CDR3 DNA sequence: TGCGCCAGCAGCTTGGCCGGGTCCAGACTAGCGGCTTCCTACGAGCAGTACTTC.

The genes are TRBV29-1 and TRBJ1-2; TRBD1 matches at 7 bases. Germline V CDR1 and CDR2: SQVTM, ANQGSEA. The CDR3 is 14 amino acids. With V trimmed by 1 base and J by 4 bases, 6 bases remained unmatched. The CDR3: CSVEGLDRAYGYTF. CDR3 sequence (DNA): TGCAGCGTTGAAGGACTCGACAGGGCCTATGGCTACACCTTC.

This clone was found once. In DNA, the CDR3 is TGTGCCAGCAGCCAAGGGTACGGGATCCAAGAGACCCAGTACTTC. It yields the protein CASSQGYGIQETQYF. J is TRBJ2-5 and V is TRBV3-1 (or the pseudogene TRBV3-2); possible D gene TRBD2, 5 bases. Germline-derived CDR1 and CDR2 are LGHDT and YNNKEL (reference sequence). Trimming cost V 1 base and J 1 base, with 10 bases left between them. This CDR3 region has 15 residues.

V is TRBV5-1 and J is TRBJ2-1, with D unresolved. V was clipped by 0 bases and J by 1 base, with 8 bases between them. This CDR3 spans 15 amino acids. Germline assignment: CDR1 SGHRS and CDR2 YFSETQ. CDR3 region: CASSLEASSYNEQFF. The CDR3 DNA reads as TGCGCCAGCAGCTTGGAGGCTAGTTCCTACAATGAGCAGTTCTTC.

There are many counts of this clone. This chain joins TRBV19 and TRBJ2-7; D not certain. In germline, CDR1 is LNHDA, CDR2 SQIVND (reference sequence). The V gene lost 5 bases and the J gene lost 0 bases, with 8 bases spanning the gap. CDR3 length equals 13 residues. Written as DNA, the CDR3 is TGTGCCAGTAGTTTAACAGACTCCTACGAGCAGTACTTC. Translated, it gives CASSLTDSYEQYF.

The V call is TRBV18, the J call TRBJ1-3, with 7 bases fitting TRBD1. Germline V gene lookup returns CDR1 KGHSH and CDR2 LQKENI. Trimming cost V 3 bases and J 0 bases; bases outside gene matches: 2. The CDR3 runs to 15 residues. CDR3 sequence reads: CASSPGTASGNTIYF. CDR3 bases: TGTGCCAGCTCACCCGGGACAGCCTCTGGAAACACCATATATTTT.

The chain joins TRBV4-2 to TRBJ2-4; no reliable D call. This CDR3 spans 20 amino acids. The V gene lost 5 bases and the J gene lost 4 bases, with 30 bases spanning the gap. Per the germline V gene, CDR1 is LGHNA and CDR2 is YNFKEQ. CDR3 region: CASSSRSASFPGNGKNIQYF. In DNA form, the CDR3 reads TGTGCCAGCAGCTCAAGGTCGGCTTCGTTTCCGGGTAATGGGAAAAACATTCAGTACTTC.

This clone was found a few times. V and J are TRBV7-2 and TRBJ1-2, with TRBD1 matching 12 bases. This CDR3 region has 18 residues. V dropped 4 bases and J dropped 6; count of bases not matched to a gene: 15. CDR1 is SGHTA and CDR2 is FQGNSA in the germline V gene. CDR3 bases: TGTGCCAGCAGCTCCCTAGGGGGACAGGGGGCTTCCTTTGATGGCTACACCTTC. This codes for CASSSLGGQGASFDGYTF.

The chain couples TRBV6-5 to TRBJ1-6; D uncertain. Trimming removed 6 bases from V and 7 bases from J, with 16 bases in between. The V gene's germline CDR1 is MNHEY and CDR2 SVGAGI. The CDR3 has 15 amino acids. This chain's CDR3 is CASSHSQVPNSPLHF. The CDR3 DNA reads TGTGCCAGCAGCCACTCCCAGGTGCCCAATTCACCCCTCCACTTT.